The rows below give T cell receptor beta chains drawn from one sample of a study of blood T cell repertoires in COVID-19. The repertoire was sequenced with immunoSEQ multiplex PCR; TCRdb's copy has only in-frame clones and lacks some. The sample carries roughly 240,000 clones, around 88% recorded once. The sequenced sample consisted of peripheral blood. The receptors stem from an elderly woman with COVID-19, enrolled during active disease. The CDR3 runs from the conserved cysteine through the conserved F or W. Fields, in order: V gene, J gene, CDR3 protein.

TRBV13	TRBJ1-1	CASSRTGGATEAFF
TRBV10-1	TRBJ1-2	CASSETGVSVGYTF
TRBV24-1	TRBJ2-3	CATSDVAGTGTDTQYF
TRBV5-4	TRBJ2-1	CASSPSSGGAHEQFF
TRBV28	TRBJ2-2	CASSITTLTNTGELFF
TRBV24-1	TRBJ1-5	CATSDSGRGQGNQPQHF
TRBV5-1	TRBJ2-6	CASSRAAYSGANVLTF
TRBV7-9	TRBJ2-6	CASSRGQGSFGANVLTF
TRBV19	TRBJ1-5	CASSRDRLPQPQHF
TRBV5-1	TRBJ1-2	CASSLATAGSGYTF
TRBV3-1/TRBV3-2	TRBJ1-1	CASSEVNTEAFF
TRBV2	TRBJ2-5	CASTLAGGPQETQYF
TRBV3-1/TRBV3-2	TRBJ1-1	CASSQAVNTEAFF
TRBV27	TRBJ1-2	CASSFGGYQGYGYTF
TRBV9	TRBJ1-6	CASSVGGQGSPLHF
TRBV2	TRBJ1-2	CASSGQGLNYGYTF
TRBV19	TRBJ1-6	CASSSGQGAVSPLHF